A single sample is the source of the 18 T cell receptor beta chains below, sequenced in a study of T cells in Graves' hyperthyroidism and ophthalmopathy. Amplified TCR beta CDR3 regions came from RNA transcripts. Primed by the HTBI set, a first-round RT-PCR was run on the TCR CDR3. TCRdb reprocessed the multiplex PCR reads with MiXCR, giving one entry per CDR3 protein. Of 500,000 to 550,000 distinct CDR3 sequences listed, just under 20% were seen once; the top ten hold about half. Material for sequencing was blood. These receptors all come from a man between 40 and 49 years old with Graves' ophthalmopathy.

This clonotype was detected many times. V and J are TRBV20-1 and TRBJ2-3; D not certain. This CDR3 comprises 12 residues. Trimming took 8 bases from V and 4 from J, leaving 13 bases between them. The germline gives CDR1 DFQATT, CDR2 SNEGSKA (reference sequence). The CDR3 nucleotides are TGCAGTCCCCGAGGAGCCGCAGATACGCAGTATTTT. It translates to CSPRGAADTQYF.

CDR3 residues: CASSLVGTSEQYF. The CDR3 DNA reads TGTGCCAGCAGCTTAGTAGGCACCAGCGAGCAGTACTTC. The rearrangement joins TRBV11-2 to TRBJ2-7, with no clear D. CDR1 and CDR2 (germline): SGHAT, FQNNGV. CDR3 length: 13 residues. Between the trimmed V and J ends, which lost 1 base and 6 bases, there was a span of 10 bases.

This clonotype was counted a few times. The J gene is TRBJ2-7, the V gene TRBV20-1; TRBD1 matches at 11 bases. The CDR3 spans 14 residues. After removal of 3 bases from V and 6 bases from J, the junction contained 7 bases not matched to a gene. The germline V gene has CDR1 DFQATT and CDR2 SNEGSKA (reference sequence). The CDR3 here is CSASRGTGGLEQYF. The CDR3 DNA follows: TGCAGTGCTAGTAGGGGGACAGGGGGGCTCGAGCAGTACTTC.

The CDR3 region has the DNA TGTGCCAGCAGCGGGAGAAGTGGCTACACCTTC. Its protein is CASSGRSGYTF. The V call is TRBV3-1, the J call TRBJ1-2; no clear D gene. Germline CDR1 and CDR2: LGHDT and YNNKEL (reference sequence). There are 11 residues in the CDR3. V lost 5 bases and J lost 7, with 8 bases in between.

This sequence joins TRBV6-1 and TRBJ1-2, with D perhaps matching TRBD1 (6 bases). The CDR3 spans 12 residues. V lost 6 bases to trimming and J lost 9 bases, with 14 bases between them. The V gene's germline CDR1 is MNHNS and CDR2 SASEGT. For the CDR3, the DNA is TGTGCCAGCAGACAGGGACTTGAGCGCTACACCTTC. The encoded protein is CASRQGLERYTF.

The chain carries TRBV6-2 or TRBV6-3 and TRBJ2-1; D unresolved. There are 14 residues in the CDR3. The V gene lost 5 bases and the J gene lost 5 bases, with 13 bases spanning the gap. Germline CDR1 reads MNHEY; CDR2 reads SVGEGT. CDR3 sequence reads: CASSRLLVNNEQFF. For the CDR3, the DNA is TGTGCCAGCAGTCGGCTGCTAGTTAACAATGAGCAGTTCTTC.

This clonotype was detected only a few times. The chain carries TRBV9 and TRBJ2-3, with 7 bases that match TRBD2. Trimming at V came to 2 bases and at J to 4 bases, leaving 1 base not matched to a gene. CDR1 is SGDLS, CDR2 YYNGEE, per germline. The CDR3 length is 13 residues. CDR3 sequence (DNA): TGTGCCAGCAGCGTTGGGGGGGCAGATACGCAGTATTTT. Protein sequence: CASSVGGADTQYF.

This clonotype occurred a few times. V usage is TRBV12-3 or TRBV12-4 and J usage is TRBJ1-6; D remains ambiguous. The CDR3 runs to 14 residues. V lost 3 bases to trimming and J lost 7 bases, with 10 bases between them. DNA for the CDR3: TGTGCCAGCAGTTTTGGTCCGAAGAATTCACCCCTCCACTTT. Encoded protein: CASSFGPKNSPLHF.

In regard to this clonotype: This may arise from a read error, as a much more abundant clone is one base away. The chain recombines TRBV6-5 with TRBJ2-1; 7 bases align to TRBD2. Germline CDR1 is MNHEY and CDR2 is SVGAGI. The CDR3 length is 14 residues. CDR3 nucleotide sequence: TGTGCCGGCAGTCACGCCGGGGGGTTGAATGAGCAGTTCTTC. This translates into CAGSHAGGLNEQFF.

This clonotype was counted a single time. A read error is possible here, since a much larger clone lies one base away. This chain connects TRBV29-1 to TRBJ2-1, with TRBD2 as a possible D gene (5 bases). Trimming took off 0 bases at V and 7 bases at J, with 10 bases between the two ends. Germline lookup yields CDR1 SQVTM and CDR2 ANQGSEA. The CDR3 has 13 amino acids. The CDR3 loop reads CSVEDRWRNEQFF. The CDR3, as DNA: TGCAGCGTTGAAGATCGATGGAGGAATGAGCAGTTCTTC.

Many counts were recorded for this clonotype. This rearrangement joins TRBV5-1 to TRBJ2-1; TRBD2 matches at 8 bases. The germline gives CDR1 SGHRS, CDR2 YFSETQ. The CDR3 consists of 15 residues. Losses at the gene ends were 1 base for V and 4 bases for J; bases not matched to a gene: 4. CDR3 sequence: CASSLLAGTYNEQFF. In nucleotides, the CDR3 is TGCGCCAGCAGCTTGCTAGCGGGTACTTACAATGAGCAGTTCTTC.

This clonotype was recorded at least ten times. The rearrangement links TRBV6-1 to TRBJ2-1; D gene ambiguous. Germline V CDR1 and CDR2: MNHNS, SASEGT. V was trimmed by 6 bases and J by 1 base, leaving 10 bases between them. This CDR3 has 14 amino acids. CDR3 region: CASSPSASYNEQFF. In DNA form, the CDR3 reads TGTGCCAGCAGCCCTTCAGCGTCCTACAATGAGCAGTTCTTC.

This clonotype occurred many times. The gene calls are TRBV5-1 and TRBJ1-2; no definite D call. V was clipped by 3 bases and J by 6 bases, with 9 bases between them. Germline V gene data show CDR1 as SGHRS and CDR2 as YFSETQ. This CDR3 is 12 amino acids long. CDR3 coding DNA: TGCGCCAGCAGCTGGGGTCTAAATGGCTACACCTTC. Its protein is CASSWGLNGYTF. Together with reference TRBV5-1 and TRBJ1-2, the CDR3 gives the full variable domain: KAGVTQTPRYLIKTRGQQVTLSCSPISGHRSVSWYQQTPGQGLQFLFEYFSETQRNKGNFPGRFSGRQFSNSRSEMNVSTLELGDSALYLCASSWGLNGYTFGSGTRLTVV.

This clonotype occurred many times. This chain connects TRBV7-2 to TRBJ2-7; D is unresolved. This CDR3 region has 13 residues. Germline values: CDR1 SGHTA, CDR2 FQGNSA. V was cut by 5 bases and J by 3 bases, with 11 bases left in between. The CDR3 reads CASSPDQVYEQYF. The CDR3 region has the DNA TGTGCCAGCAGCCCGGACCAAGTCTACGAGCAGTACTTC. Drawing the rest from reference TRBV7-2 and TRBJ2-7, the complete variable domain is GAGVSQSPSNKVTEKGKDVELRCDPISGHTALYWYRQSLGQGLEFLIYFQGNSAPDKSGLPSDRFSAERTGGSVSTLTIQRTQQEDSAVYLCASSPDQVYEQYFGPGTRLTVT.

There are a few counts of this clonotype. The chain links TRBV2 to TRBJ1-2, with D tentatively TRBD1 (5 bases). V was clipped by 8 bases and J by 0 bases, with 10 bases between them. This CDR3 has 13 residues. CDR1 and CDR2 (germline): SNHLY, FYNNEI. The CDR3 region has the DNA TGTGCCAGCGGGGAGGACACTAACTATGGCTACACCTTC. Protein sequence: CASGEDTNYGYTF.

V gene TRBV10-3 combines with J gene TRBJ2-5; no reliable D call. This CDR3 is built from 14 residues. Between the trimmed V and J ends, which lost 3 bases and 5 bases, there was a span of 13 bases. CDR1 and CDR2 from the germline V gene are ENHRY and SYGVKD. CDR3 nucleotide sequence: TGTGCCATCAGTGACCCCCCTCAGCAGGAGACCCAGTACTTC. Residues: CAISDPPQQETQYF.

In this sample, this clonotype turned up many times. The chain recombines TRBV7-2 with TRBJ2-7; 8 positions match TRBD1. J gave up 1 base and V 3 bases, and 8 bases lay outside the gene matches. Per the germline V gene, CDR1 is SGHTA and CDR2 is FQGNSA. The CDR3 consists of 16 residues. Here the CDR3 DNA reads TGTGCCAGCAGCTTTAGACAGGGGCATATATCCTACGAGCAGTACTTC. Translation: CASSFRQGHISYEQYF.

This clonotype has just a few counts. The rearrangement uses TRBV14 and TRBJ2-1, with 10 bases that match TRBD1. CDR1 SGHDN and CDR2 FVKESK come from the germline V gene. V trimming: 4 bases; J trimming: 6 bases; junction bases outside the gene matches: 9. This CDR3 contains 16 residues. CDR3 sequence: CASSRITGQGSNEQFF. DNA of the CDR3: TGTGCCAGCAGCCGCATAACGGGACAGGGGAGCAATGAGCAGTTCTTC.